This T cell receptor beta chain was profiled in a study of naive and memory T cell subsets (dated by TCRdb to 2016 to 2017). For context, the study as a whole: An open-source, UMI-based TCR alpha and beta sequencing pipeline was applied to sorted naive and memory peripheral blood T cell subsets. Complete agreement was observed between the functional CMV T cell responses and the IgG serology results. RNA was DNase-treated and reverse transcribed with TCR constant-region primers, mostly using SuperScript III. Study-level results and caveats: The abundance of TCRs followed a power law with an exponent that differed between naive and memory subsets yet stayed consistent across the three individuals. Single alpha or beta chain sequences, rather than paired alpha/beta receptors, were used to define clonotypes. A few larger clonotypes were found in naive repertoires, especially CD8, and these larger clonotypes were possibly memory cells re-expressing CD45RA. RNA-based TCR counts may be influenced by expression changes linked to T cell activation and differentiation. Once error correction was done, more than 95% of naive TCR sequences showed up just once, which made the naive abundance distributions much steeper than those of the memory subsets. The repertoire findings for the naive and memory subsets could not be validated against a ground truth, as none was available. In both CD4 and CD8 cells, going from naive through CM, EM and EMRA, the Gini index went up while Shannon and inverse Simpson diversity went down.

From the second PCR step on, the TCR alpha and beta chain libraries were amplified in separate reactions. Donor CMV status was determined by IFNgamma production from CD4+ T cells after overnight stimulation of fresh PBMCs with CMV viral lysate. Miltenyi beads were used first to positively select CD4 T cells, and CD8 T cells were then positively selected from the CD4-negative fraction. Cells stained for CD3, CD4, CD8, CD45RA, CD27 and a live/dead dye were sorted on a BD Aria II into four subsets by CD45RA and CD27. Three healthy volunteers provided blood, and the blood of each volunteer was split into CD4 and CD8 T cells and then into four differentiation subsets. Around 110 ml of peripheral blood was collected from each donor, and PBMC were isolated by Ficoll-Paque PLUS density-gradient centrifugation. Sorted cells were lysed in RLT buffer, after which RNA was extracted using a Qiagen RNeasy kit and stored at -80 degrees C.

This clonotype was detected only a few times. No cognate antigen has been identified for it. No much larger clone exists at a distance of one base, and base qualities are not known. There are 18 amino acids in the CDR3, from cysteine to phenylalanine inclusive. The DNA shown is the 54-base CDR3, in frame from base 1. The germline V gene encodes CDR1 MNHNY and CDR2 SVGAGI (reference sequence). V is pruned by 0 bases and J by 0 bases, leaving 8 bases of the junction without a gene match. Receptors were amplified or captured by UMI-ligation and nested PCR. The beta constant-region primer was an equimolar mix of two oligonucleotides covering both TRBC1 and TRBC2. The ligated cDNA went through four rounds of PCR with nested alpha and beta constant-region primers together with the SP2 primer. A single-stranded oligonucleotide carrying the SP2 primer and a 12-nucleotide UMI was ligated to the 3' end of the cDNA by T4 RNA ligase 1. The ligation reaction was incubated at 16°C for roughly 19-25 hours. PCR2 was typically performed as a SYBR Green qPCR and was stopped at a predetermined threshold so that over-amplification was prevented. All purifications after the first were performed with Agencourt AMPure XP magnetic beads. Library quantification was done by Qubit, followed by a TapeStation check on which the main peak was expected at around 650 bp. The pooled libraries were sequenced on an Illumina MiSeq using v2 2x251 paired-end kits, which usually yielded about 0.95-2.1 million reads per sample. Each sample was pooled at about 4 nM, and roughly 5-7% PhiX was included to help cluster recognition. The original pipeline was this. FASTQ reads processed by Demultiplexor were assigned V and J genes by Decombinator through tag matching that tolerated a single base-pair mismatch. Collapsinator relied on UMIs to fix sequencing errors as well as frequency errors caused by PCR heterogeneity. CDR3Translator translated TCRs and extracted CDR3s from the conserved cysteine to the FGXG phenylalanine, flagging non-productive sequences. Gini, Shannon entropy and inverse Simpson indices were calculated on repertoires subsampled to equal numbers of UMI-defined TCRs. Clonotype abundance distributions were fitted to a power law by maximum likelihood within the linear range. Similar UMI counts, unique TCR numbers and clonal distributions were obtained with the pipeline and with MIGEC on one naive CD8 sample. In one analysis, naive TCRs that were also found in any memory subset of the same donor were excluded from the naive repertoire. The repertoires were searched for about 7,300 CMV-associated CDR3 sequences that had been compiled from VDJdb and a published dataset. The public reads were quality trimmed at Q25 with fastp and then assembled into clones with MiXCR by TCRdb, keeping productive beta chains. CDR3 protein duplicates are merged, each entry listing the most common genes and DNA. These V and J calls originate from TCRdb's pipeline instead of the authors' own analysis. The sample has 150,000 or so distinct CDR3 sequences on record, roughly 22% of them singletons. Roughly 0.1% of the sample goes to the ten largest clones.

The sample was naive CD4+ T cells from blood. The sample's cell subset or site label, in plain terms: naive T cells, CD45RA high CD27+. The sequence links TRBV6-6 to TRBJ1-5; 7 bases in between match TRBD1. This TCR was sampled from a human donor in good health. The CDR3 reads CASSYSSGQDYSNQPQHF. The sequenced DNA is TGTGCCAGCAGTTACTCATCCGGACAGGACTATAGCAATCAGCCCCAGCATTTT.